This record covers a single T cell receptor (beta chain). Antigen specificity is unknown. The data were taken from a study of cytomegalovirus exposure and HLA in healthy donors. Study-wide results and limits: Earlier findings revealed that most TCR beta V segments proved productive either about 90% or about 30% of the time.

The CDR3 has 15 amino acids. The germline CDR1 and CDR2 sequences are SGHTA and FQGNSA. The V and J ends lost 6 bases and 2 bases, in that order; junction bases with no gene match: 7. This PCR relied on a set of 60 Vbeta primers and 13 Jbeta primers. The data were produced by immunoSEQ multiplex PCR, yet TCRdb's version contains in-frame clones alone and is incomplete. In the table there are approximately 120,000 clones, about 74% of which are singletons. The specimen sequenced was PBMCs. This sequence originates from a woman in her forties or fifties in good health and CMV-seropositive. This chain links TRBV7-2 with TRBJ2-3; 8 nucleotides align to TRBD2. CDR3 sequence reads: CASRAGTSSTDTQYF. Written as DNA, the CDR3 is TGTGCCAGCAGGGCCGGGACTAGTTCCACAGATACGCAGTATTTT. Based on the CDR3 plus reference TRBV7-2 and TRBJ2-3, the full variable domain is GAGVSQSPSNKVTEKGKDVELRCDPISGHTALYWYRQSLGQGLEFLIYFQGNSAPDKSGLPSDRFSAERTGGSVSTLTIQRTQQEDSAVYLCASRAGTSSTDTQYFGPGTRLTVL.